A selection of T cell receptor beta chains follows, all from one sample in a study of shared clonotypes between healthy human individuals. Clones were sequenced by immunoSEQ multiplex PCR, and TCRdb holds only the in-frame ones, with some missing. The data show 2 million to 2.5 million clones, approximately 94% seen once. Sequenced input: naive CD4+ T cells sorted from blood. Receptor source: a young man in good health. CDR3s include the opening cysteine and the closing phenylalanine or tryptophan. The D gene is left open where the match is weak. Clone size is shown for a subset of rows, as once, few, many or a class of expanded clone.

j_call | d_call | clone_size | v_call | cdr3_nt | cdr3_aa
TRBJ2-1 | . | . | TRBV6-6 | TGTGCCAGCTGTGCCCAGGCGAGGTACAATGAGCAGTTCTTC | CASCAQARYNEQFF
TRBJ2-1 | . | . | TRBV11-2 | TGTGCCAGCAGCTTAGCGAGGGTGGGTGAGCAGTTCTTC | CASSLARVGEQFF
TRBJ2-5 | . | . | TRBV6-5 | TGTGCCAGCAGTTACTCGGGTCAAGAGACCCAGTACTTC | CASSYSGQETQYF
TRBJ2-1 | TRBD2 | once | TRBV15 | TGTGCCACCAGCACTGGACTAGCGGTTTACAATGAGCAGTTCTTC | CATSTGLAVYNEQFF
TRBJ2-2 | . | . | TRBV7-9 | TGTGCCAGCAGCTTAGCGAGGGACGGGGAGCTGTTTTTT | CASSLARDGELFF
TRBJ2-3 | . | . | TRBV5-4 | TGTGCCAGCAGCTCGTCGGGGGTACCAGATACGCAGTATTTT | CASSSSGVPDTQYF
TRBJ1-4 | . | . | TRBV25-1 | TGTGCCAGCAGTGACCCCCGGACACGGCCGGGCGGTGAAAAACTGTTTTTT | CASSDPRTRPGGEKLFF
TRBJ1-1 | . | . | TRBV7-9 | TGTGCCAGCAGCTTAAGGACGGTGGATAGGGGCTCTGAAGCTTTCTTT | CASSLRTVDRGSEAFF
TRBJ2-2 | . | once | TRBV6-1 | TGTGCCAGCAGTGGACAGCTCAACACCGGGGAGCTGTTTTTT | CASSGQLNTGELFF
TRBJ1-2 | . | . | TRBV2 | TGTGCCAGCAGTGATAGGCAGGGAGGGCTCTATGGCTACACCTTC | CASSDRQGGLYGYTF
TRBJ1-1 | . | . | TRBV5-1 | TGCGCCAGCAGCTTGGACCCCCGGACATCCGTTAAAACGATGAACACTGAAGCTTTCTTT | CASSLDPRTSVKTMNTEAFF
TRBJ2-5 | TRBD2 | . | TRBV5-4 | TGTGCCAGCAGTCGGAGCGGGAGCCCCGCCGAGACCCAGTACTTC | CASSRSGSPAETQYF
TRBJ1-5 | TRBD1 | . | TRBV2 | TGTGCCAGCTTGGGGACAGGGGGCTTTCCCGATCAGCCCCAGCATTTT | CASLGTGGFPDQPQHF
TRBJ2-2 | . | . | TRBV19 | TGTGCCAGTAGTAGGGCCGCGCGGACAGCGTACGGGACCTACATCGGGGAGCTGTTTTTT | CASSRAARTAYGTYIGELFF
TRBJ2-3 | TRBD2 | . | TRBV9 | TGTGCCAGCAGCTCGGGACTAGCGGGAGGACGTACAGATACGCAGTATTTT | CASSSGLAGGRTDTQYF
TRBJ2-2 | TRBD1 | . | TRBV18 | TGTGCCAGCTCGCGGACAGGATTCACCGGGGAGCTGTTTTTT | CASSRTGFTGELFF
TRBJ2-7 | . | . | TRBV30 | TGTGCCTGGAGCATCGACCCGGGTCTCTACTCCTACGAGCAGTACTTC | CAWSIDPGLYSYEQYF
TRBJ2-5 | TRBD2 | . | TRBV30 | TGTGCCCTGGACGGGGGGGCCCGGGAGACCCAGTACTTC | CALDGGARETQYF
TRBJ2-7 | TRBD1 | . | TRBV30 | TGTGCCTGGAGTGTAACCGGGACAGGGACCTACGAGCAGTACTTC | CAWSVTGTGTYEQYF
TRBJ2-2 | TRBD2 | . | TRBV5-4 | TGTGCCAGCAGCTTGGGAGCGGGGGGGAACACCGGGGAGCTGTTTTTT | CASSLGAGGNTGELFF
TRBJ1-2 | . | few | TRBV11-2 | TGTGCCAGCAGCACCTCAGGGAGTGGTGGCTACACCTTC | CASSTSGSGGYTF
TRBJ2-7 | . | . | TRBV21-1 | TGTGCCAGCAACCGGGGTAGCGGGAGTGAGGCGCACGAGCAGTACTTC | CASNRGSGSEAHEQYF
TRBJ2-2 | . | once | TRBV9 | TGTGCCAGCAGCGCCCGGGCGAACACCGGGGAGCTGTTTTTT | CASSARANTGELFF
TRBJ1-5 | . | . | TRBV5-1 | TGCGCCAGCAGCTTGGAGGCAGGGGGCAATCAGCCCCAGCATTTT | CASSLEAGGNQPQHF
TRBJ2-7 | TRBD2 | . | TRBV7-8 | TGTGCCAGCAGCTTAGGGAACGCTAGCGGGAGTAGGTCCTACGAGCAGTACTTC | CASSLGNASGSRSYEQYF
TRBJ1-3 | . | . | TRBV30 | TGTGCCTGGAGTAGGGGCGTGGGCAACACCATATATTTT | CAWSRGVGNTIYF
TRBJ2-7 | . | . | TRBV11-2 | TGTGCCAGCAGCCCGAGCCCCAGCGATCCCTGCGAGCAGTACTTC | CASSPSPSDPCEQYF
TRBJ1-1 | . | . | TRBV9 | TGTGCCAGCAGCGCGTCTCAGGGGTTGAACACTGAAGCTTTCTTT | CASSASQGLNTEAFF
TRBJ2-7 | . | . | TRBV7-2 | TGTGCCAGCAGCTTAGGGATGGCGGGGGCCCCCTACGAGCAGTACTTC | CASSLGMAGAPYEQYF
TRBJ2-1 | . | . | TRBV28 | TGTGCCAGCAGTGGGGAGGGGGCGCGTCAGCAGTTCTTC | CASSGEGARQQFF
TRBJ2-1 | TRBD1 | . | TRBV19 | TGTGCCTGTCGGGGACAGGATTCCAATGAGCAGTTCTTC | CACRGQDSNEQFF
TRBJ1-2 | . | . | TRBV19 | TGTGCCAGTAGTCCACAGGGCTACTATGGCTACACCTTC | CASSPQGYYGYTF
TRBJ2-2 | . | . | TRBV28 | TGTGCCAGCAGTGTACAGGGAAACACCGGGGAGCTGTTTTTT | CASSVQGNTGELFF
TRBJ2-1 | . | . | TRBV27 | TGTGCCAGCAGTTTACAGGGGTCCTACAATGAGCAGTTCTTC | CASSLQGSYNEQFF
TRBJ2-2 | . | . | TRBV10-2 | TGCGCCAGCTGGGGACCAGCCTCGAACACCGGGGAGCTGTTTTTT | CASWGPASNTGELFF
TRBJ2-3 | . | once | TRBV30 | TGTGCCTGGGCGGGCGGGACAGCGGATACGCAGTATTTT | CAWAGGTADTQYF
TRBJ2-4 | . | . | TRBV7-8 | TGTGCCAGCAGCTCCCAGGGAGTTGGAGCCAAAAACATTCAGTACTTC | CASSSQGVGAKNIQYF
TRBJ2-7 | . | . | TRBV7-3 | TGTGCCAGCAGCCCTACCGGGCAGGAGCCTCCTAGGGAGCAGTACTTC | CASSPTGQEPPREQYF
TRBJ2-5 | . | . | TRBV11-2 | TGTGCCAGCAGCTTTTGGGTCCGGGAGACCCAGTACTTC | CASSFWVRETQYF
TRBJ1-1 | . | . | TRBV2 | TGTGCCAGCAGTGAAGTGGTGCTGAACACTGAAGCTTTCTTT | CASSEVVLNTEAFF
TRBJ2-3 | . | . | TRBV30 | TGTGCCTGGAGCCAACTAGCAAATACGCAGTATTTT | CAWSQLANTQYF
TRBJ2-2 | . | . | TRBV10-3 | TGTGCCATCAGTGCATTCACTTCGAACACCGGGGAGCTGTTTTTT | CAISAFTSNTGELFF
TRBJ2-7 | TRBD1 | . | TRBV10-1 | TGCGCCAGCAAGGGACAGGGGAGCTCCTACGAGCAGTACTTC | CASKGQGSSYEQYF